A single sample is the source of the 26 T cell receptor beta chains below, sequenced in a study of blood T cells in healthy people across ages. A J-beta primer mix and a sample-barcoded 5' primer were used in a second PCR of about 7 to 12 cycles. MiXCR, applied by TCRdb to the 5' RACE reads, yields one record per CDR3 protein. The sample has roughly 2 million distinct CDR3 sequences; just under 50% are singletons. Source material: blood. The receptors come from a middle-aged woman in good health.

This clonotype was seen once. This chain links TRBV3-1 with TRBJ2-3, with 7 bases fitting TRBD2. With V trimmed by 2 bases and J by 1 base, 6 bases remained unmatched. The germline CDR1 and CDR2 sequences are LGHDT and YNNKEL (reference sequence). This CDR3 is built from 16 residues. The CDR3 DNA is TGTGCCAGCAGCCAATTATCCAGCGGGGGCACAGATACGCAGTATTTT. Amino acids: CASSQLSSGGTDTQYF.

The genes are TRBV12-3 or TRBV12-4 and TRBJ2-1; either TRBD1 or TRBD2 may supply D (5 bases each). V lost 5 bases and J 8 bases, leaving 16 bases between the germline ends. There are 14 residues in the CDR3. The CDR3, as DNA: TGTGCCAGCAGTATCGGGACCCCGAACGATGAGCAGTTCTTC. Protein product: CASSIGTPNDEQFF.

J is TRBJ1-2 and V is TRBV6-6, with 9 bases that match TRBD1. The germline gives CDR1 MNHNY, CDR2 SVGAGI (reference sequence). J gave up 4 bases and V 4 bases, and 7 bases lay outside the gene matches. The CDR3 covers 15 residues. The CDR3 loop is CASSSLDRGIYGYTF. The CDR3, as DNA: TGTGCCAGCAGTTCACTCGACAGGGGGATCTATGGCTACACCTTC.

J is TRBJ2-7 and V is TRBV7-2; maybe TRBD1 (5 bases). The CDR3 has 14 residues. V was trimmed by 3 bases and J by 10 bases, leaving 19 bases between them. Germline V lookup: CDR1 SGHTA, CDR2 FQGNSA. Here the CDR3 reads CASSLTQVQQSQYF. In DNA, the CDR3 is TGTGCCAGCAGCTTGACACAGGTTCAACAGAGCCAGTACTTC.

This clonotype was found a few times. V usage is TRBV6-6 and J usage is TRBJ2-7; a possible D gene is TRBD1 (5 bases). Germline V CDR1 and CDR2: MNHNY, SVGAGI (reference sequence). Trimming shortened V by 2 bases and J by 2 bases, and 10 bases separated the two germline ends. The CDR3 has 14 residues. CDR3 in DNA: TGTGCCAGCAGTTACGGGGCCTCCACCTACGAGCAGTACTTC. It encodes CASSYGASTYEQYF.

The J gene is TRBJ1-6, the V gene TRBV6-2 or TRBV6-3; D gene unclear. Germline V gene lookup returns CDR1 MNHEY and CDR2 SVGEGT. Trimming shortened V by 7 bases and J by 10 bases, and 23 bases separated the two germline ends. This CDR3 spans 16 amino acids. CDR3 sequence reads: CASTGSEEPFLSPLHF. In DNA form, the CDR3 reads TGTGCCAGCACCGGGAGCGAAGAACCCTTTCTCTCACCCCTCCACTTT.

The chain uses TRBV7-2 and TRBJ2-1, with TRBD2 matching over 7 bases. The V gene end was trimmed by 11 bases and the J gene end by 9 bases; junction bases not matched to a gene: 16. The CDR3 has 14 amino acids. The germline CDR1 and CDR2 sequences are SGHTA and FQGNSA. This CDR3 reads CAGTAGGGRGEQFF. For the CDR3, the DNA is TGTGCCGGTACCGCGGGCGGGGGTCGAGGTGAGCAGTTCTTC.

The CDR3 DNA sequence: TGTGCCAGCAGTTTTCGATTGACACCCCTCCACTTT. Protein sequence: CASSFRLTPLHF. The V gene is TRBV12-3 or TRBV12-4, the J gene TRBJ1-6; D gene unclear. This CDR3 is 12 amino acids long. The V end was cut by 3 bases, the J end by 11 bases, with 8 bases between.

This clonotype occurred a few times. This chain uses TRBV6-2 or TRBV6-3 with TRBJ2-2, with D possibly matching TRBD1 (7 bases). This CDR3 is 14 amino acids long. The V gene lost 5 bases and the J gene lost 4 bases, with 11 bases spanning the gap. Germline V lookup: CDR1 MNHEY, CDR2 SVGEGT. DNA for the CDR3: TGTGCCAGCAGTCGACAGGGAGGCACCGGGGAGCTGTTTTTT. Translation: CASSRQGGTGELFF.

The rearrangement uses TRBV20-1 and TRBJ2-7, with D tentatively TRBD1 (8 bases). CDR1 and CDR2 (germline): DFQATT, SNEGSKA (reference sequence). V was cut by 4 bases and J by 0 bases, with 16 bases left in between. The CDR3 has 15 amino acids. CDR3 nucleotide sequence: TGCAGTGCTACCAACACAGGGGGGGTCTCCTACGAGCAGTACTTC. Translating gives CSATNTGGVSYEQYF.

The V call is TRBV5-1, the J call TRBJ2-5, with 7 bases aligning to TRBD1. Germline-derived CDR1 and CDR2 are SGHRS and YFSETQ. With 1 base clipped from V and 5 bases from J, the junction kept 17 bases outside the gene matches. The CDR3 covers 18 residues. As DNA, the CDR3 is TGCGCCAGCAGCTTGTGGGAAAGGACGGGCAGCAGGGGGGAGACCCAGTACTTC. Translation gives CASSLWERTGSRGETQYF.

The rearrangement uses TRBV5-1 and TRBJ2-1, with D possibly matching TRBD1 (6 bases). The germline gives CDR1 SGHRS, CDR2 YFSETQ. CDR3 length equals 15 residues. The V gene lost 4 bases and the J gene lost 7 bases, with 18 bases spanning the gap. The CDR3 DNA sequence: TGCGCCAGCAGCCCCGATGGATGGGGGCTTAATGAGCAGTTCTTC. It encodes CASSPDGWGLNEQFF.

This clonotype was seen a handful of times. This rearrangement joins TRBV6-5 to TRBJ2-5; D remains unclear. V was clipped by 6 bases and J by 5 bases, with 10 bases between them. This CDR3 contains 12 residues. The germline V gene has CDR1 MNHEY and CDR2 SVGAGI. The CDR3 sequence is CASRINLETQYF. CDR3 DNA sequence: TGTGCCAGCAGAATAAATTTGGAGACCCAGTACTTC.

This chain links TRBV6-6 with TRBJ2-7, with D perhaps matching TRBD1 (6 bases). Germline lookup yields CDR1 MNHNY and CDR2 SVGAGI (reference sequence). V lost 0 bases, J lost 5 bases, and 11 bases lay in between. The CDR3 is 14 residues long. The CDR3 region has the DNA TGTGCCAGCAGTTACTCGACAGGACCTGACGAGCAGTACTTC. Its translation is CASSYSTGPDEQYF.

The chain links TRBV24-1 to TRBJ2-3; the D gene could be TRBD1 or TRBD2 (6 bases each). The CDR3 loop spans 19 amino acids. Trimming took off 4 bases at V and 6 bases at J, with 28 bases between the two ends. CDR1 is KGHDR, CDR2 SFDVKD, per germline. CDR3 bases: TGTGCCACCAGTGACAGAACGGGACAAGGAGGGGGAAGCGATGATACGCAGTATTTT. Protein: CATSDRTGQGGGSDDTQYF.

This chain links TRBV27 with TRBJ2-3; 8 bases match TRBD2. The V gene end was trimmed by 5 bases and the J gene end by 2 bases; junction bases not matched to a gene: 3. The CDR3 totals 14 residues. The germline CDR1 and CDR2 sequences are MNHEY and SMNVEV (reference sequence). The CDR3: CASSTLAVTDTQYF. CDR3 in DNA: TGTGCCAGCAGTACACTAGCGGTCACAGATACGCAGTATTTT.

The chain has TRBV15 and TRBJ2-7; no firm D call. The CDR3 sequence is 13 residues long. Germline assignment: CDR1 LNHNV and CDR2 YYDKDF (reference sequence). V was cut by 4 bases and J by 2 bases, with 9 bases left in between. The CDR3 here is CATSIGRTYEQYF. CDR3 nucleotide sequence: TGTGCCACCAGCATCGGGCGGACCTACGAGCAGTACTTC.

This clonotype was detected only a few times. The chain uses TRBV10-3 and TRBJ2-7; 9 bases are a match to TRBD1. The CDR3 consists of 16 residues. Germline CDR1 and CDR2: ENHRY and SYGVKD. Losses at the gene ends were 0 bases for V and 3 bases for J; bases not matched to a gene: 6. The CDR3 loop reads CAISESAGTGNYEQYF. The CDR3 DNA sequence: TGTGCCATCAGTGAGTCCGCTGGGACAGGGAACTACGAGCAGTACTTC.

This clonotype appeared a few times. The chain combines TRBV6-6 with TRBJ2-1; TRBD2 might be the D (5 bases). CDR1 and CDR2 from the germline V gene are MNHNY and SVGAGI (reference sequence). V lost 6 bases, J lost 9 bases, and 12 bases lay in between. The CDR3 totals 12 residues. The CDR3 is CASSQLAGEQFF. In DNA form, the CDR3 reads TGTGCCAGCAGCCAGCTAGCTGGTGAGCAGTTCTTC.

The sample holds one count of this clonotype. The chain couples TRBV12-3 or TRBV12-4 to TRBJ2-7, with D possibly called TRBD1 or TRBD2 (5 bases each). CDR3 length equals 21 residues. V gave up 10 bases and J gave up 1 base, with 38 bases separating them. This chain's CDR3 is CAMVLDGTPQKRHILSYEQYF. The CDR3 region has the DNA TGTGCCATGGTTTTGGATGGGACCCCTCAAAAACGACATATTCTATCCTACGAGCAGTACTTC.

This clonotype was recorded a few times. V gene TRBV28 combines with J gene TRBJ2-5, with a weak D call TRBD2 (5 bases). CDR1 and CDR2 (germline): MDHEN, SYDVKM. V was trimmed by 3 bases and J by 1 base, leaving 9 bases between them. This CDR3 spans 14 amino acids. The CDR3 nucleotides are TGTGCCAGCAGTTTCTCCGGGATCCAAGAGACCCAGTACTTC. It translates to CASSFSGIQETQYF.

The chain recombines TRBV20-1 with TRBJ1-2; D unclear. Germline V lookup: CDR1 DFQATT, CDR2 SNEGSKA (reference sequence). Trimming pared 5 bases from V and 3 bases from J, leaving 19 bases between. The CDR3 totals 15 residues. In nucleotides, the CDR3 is TGCAGTGCTGCAACACCACTGGGCAGAGACTATGGCTACACCTTC. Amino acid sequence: CSAATPLGRDYGYTF.

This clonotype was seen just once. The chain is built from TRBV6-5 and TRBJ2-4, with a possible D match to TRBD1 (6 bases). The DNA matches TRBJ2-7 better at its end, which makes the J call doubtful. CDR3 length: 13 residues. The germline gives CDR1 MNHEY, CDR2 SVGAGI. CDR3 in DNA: TGTGCCAGCAGCTCGACTCTAGGGGGCGAGCAGTACTTC. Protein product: CASSSTLGGEQYF.

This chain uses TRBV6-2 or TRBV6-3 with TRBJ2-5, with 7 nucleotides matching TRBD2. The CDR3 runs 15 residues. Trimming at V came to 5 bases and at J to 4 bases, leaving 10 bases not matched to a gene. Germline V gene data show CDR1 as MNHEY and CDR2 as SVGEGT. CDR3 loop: CASSATGLTAETQYF. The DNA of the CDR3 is TGTGCCAGCAGTGCTACGGGACTAACGGCAGAGACCCAGTACTTC.

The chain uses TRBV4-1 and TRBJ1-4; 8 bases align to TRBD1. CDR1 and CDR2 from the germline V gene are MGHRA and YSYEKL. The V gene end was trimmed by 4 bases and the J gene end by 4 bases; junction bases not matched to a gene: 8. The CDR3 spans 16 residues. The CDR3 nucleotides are TGCGCCAGCAGCCGGAATGCACAGGGGGGTAATGAAAAACTGTTTTTT. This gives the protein CASSRNAQGGNEKLFF.

CDR3 sequence (DNA): TGCGCCAGCCAGATCGGGACAGGGGGAACCTACGAGCAGTACTTC. It translates to CASQIGTGGTYEQYF. The chain carries TRBV4-3 and TRBJ2-7, with 11 bases aligning to TRBD1. Germline CDR1 and CDR2: LGHNA and YSLEER. CDR3 length: 15 residues. V shed 8 bases, J shed 2 bases, and the junction held 8 bases outside the gene matches.